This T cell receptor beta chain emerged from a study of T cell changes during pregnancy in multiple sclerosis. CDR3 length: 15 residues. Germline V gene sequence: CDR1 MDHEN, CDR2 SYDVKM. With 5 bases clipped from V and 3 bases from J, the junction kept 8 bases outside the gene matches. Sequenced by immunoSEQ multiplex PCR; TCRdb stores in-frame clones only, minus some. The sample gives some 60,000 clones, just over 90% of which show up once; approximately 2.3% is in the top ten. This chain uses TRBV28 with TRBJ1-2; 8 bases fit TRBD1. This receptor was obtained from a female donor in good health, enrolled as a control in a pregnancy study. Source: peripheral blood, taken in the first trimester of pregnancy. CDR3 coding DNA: TGTGCCAGCAGTGACCAGGGGGCACGGTACTATGGCTACACCTTC. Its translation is CASSDQGARYYGYTF.